The entry that follows covers one T cell receptor beta chain sequence. Its specific antigen is unknown. No base quality values were provided; no much bigger clone lies one nucleotide off. The CDR3 has 14 amino acids, counting the end cysteine and phenylalanine. The DNA shown is the 42-base CDR3, in frame from base 1. CDR1 is given as SGHTA and CDR2 as FQGNSA, both from the germline V gene. The germline ends are 10 bases apart after V is trimmed by 4 bases and J by 3 bases. Library creation used the immunoSEQ multiplex PCR assay. For the multiplex PCR, a mixture combining 60 forward primers for TCR Vbeta segments and 13 reverse primers for TCR Jbeta segments was used. The CDR3 region of rearranged TCR beta genes was amplified from genomic DNA with a multiplex PCR assay. The Illumina HiSeq System was used to sequence the amplified TCR beta libraries as 87-base-pair reads. Per the original workflow: A later analysis counted 65 million to 90 million unique TCR beta chains across the 666 repertoires, and about 10 million of these chains were shared by at least two donors. To remove PCR and sequencing errors, raw reads were error-corrected and collapsed into unique sequences using a nearest-neighbor algorithm that merged closely related sequences. V, D and J gene segments were assigned by aligning CDR3 sequences to IMGT reference sequences. For a sequence to be retained, a match of at least six nucleotides was required to both a V gene segment and a J gene segment. A rearrangement was called productive if the CDR3 had no stop codons and remained in frame with V and J, and every other rearrangement was called non-productive. Following IMGT convention, CDR3 was defined as the stretch from the second conserved V-encoded cysteine to the conserved J-encoded phenylalanine. In an earlier analysis of 550 to 650 of the donors, sequences lacking an unambiguous match to a single V gene segment were excluded. An earlier analysis of several hundred of the donors classified V segments as functional when productive rearrangements were above 56.7% and as segregating when the standard deviation between donors was above 5%. A statistical classification framework was built for diagnosing cytomegalovirus status from the catalog of TCR beta chain sequences. In a later analysis, TCR nucleotide sequences were compared against IMGT/GENE-DB human TR gene sequences so that V and J genes could be assigned. Using the TCRdist pipeline, a later analysis assigned CDR3 sequences along with most-parsimonious VDJ recombination scenarios. In a later analysis, each TCR beta chain was defined by its CDR3 amino acid sequence together with its V-gene family, and reads lacking a unique V-gene family were excluded. To address suspected cross-contamination and a sequencing artifact, a later analysis removed over 500 highly shared, low-generation-probability nucleotide sequences. In a later analysis, a clonal expansion index for each public chain was calculated from normalized within-repertoire ranks of inferred template counts. In a later analysis, generation probabilities were computed using a VDJ recombination model fitted to out-of-frame rearrangements, and the results were checked against IGoR. In a later analysis, TCR-TCR, TCR-HLA and TCR-CMV co-occurrence was scored with hypergeometric tests, and a repertoire-size bias correction was applied to TCR pairs. In a later analysis, false discovery rates were estimated by permuting HLA or CMV assignments 20 times. A later analysis grouped co-occurring TCRs with DBSCAN, adding TCRdist sequence similarity when clustering within HLA-allele-positive subsets. Co-occurrence clustering excluded repertoires with fewer than 30,000 or more than 120,000 public chains, plus five with anomalous nucleotide sharing. Held by TCRdb, this immuneACCESS table contains in-frame sequences only and omits some clones. Under half of the omission traces to an unresolved V gene where checked; the cause of the rest is unknown. For V, J and clone size, that table is used; D and trimming come from the DNA. The sample table shows fewer than 110,000 clones, and roughly 72% are seen once. 7.8% of the sample goes to the ten largest clones.

These data originate in a study of cytomegalovirus exposure and HLA in healthy donors (dated by TCRdb to about 2017). With respect to the entire study: According to an earlier analysis of a few hundred of the donors, about 179 million T cells yielded 120 million or so unique TCR beta sequences and approximately 300 Gb of sequence data. Around 300 gigabases of sequencing data and approximately 85 million unique TCR sequences were included in an early release covering around 600 HLA-typed donors. Among the roughly 400 genotyped donors, approximately 81% belonged to the genetic ancestry cluster associated with self-reported Caucasian donors. A later genetic analysis used genome-wide SNP genotypes for about 55% of the 666 donors, treating that subset as a discovery cohort. Besides the first cohort of 666 subjects, a separate validation cohort made up of around 120 different subjects was used. The study used immunosequencing to profile the T cell repertoires of hundreds of subjects and linked those repertoires to cytomegalovirus serostatus. Four or five DR-DQ haplotypes were treated as single units for association and clustering because of strong linkage in the cohort. A later analysis re-analyzed previously published TCR beta repertoires from 666 donors and added high-resolution HLA genotyping to study TCR occurrence patterns. The number of donors typed differed by locus, with about 629-630 for A, B, C, DRB1 and DQB1, more than 500 for DQA1, 600 to 610 for DPA1, and over 400 for DPB1. High-throughput TCR immunosequencing, statistical association of individual TCRs with disease status, and machine learning were combined to predict cytomegalovirus infection status. Both class I and class II loci were covered by HLA typing, at four-digit resolution. Across 300 to 400 genotyped donors of the cohort, an average of approximately 240,000 unique TCR beta nucleotide sequences per donor were sequenced, and approximately 17% of those sequences were non-productive. All discovery cohort repertoires had been generated on a single sequencing platform. Donor age, sex, ethnicity and CMV serostatus were compiled alongside the repertoire data. In the later analysis, no new phenotypic data were used to find candidate immune exposures; instead, reliance was placed on TCR beta sequences and their occurrence across donors. To decide whether each TCR beta V gene segment behaved as functional or pseudogenic, an earlier analysis of fewer than 750 of the donors relied on high-throughput TCR beta sequencing. The study was designed to test whether signatures of past pathogen exposure could be identified by cataloging public T cell receptors. General study outcomes and caveats: Because HLA typing was missing for some donors at each locus, association tests included only the typed subset. At a false discovery rate of 0.05, a later analysis linked 15,000 to 20,000 TCR beta sequences to specific HLA alleles. Across donors, most TCR sequences were observed very rarely, whereas some public TCRs were present in many individuals. In vitro tests confirmed that a few of the cytomegalovirus-associated TCR beta chains recognize cytomegalovirus antigens. Some IMGT-functional V segments, including TRBV6-2 and TRBV6-3, could not be distinguished by the 87-base-pair reads and were therefore excluded. For the cohort, immune exposure information was limited to CMV serostatus. Broadly in line with IMGT annotations, most TCR beta V segments showed up in productive rearrangements about 87% or about 30% of the time in an earlier analysis of 450 to 750 of the donors. According to a later genetic analysis, donors in an Asian-associated ancestry cluster had fewer N-insertions in productive TCRs than the approximately 650-donor mean. According to a later analysis, TCR association rates differed among HLA loci, with DRB1 alleles showing the most associated TCRs and HLA-C alleles showing the fewest. The classifier was reported to diagnose cytomegalovirus status with high specificity and sensitivity in both the original cohort and the validation cohort. According to the authors, the approach could potentially be generalized to other disease states and immunological phenotypes. The earlier analysis of some 560 of the donors excluded some 16 rarely observed V segments, including chromosome 9 orphons, because counts were too low. In this cohort, only TCR beta chains were sequenced, and detectable features were limited by the absence of alpha or paired-chain data. A further reported finding was that TCR beta sequences accurately predicted the HLA-A and HLA-B alleles for most subjects in the first cohort. Correlated functional status among segregating V segments might reflect linkage disequilibrium, but an unknown experimental factor could not be ruled out. The presence/absence analyses assumed that sequencing depth was roughly uniform across donors, and that assumption may not be true. The study gave a list of around 170 TCR beta chains associated with cytomegalovirus. V-gene and J-gene trimming of TCR beta chains was associated with a missense DCLRE1C variant in a later genetic analysis, and the association was replicated in an independent cohort. A cluster of highly shared sequence variants was judged likely to be a technical artifact of the sequencing pipeline. A later analysis found that most CMV-associated TCR beta chains appeared HLA-restricted, with HLA associations seemingly driven largely by CMV exposure. Strong co-occurrence of HLA alleles, especially DR and DQ, made assigning TCR associations to individual alleles difficult. Compared with equally common non-associated chains, HLA-associated TCR beta chains in a later analysis were more clonally expanded and had lower generation probabilities. According to a later analysis, parvovirus B19, influenza, CMV and Epstein-Barr virus appeared linked to several top co-occurrence clusters.

The cohort comprised 670 or so healthy bone marrow donors. At the time of sampling, all cohort members were nominally healthy, though unrecorded immune exposures were likely present. The donor tested CMV seronegative and was one of the 352 seronegative cohort members. Each donor provided a peripheral blood sample, and peripheral blood mononuclear cells were used for TCR beta sequencing. Genomic DNA was extracted from the blood cell samples with the Qiagen DNeasy Blood Extraction Kit. This TCR came from a man between 25 and 39 years old in good health and CMV-seronegative. The chain is assembled from TRBV7-2 and TRBJ1-5, with the identity of the D gene unclear. The specimen sequenced was PBMCs. The DNA sequence reads TGTGCCAGCAGCTCTAGTCCCAACAATCAGCCCCAGCATTTT. The encoded protein is CASSSSPNNQPQHF. Outside the CDR3, residues come from the reference TRBV7-2 and TRBJ1-5 proteins, so the full variable domain is: GAGVSQSPSNKVTEKGKDVELRCDPISGHTALYWYRQSLGQGLEFLIYFQGNSAPDKSGLPSDRFSAERTGGSVSTLTIQRTQQEDSAVYLCASSSSPNNQPQHFGDGTRLSIL.